This is a list of T cell receptor beta chains from one sample in a study of blood T cell repertoires in COVID-19. The method was immunoSEQ multiplex PCR; TCRdb's version includes in-frame clones alone and lacks a portion of them. The table has fewer than 200,000 clones, roughly 85% seen once. Specimen: peripheral blood. The receptors originated from a man aged 50-60 years with active or convalescent COVID-19. CDR3s include the opening cysteine and the closing phenylalanine or tryptophan. Fields, in order: clone size, V gene, J gene, D gene, CDR3 protein, CDR3 DNA. The D gene is left open where the match is weak. Expanded clones get a size class; other rows say once, few or many, or leave the size out.

-	TRBV15	TRBJ2-7	-	CATSREGDEQYF	TGTGCCACCAGCAGAGAAGGGGACGAGCAGTACTTC
-	TRBV6-5	TRBJ2-7	-	CASSLARDFEQYF	TGTGCCAGCAGCTTAGCCAGGGACTTCGAGCAGTACTTC
-	TRBV4-2	TRBJ1-1	-	CATTQDRGGVAEAFF	TGTGCCACCACCCAAGATAGGGGGGGGGTGGCTGAAGCTTTCTTT
-	TRBV6-6	TRBJ1-1	-	CASSYPQGAEAFF	TGTGCCAGCAGTTACCCACAGGGAGCTGAAGCTTTCTTT
-	TRBV2	TRBJ1-5	TRBD1	CASSETWGTVNQPQHF	TGTGCCAGCAGTGAAACCTGGGGGACAGTAAATCAGCCCCAGCATTTT
-	TRBV14	TRBJ1-2	-	CASSQFHAGGDYGYTF	TGTGCCAGCAGCCAATTCCACGCTGGCGGAGACTATGGCTACACCTTC
-	TRBV9	TRBJ2-1	-	CASSVGVAGYNEQFF	TGTGCCAGCAGCGTAGGGGTGGCGGGCTACAATGAGCAGTTCTTC
-	TRBV5-1	TRBJ2-7	TRBD2	CASRAGLAGDYEQYF	TGCGCCAGCAGGGCGGGACTAGCGGGTGACTACGAGCAGTACTTC
few	TRBV5-1	TRBJ1-1	TRBD1	CASSTGQGATEAFF	TGCGCCAGCAGTACAGGACAGGGCGCCACTGAAGCTTTCTTT
-	TRBV18	TRBJ1-1	TRBD1	CASSSDRVSTEAFF	TGTGCCAGCTCATCCGACAGGGTGAGCACTGAAGCTTTCTTT
-	TRBV19	TRBJ2-2	TRBD2	CASKTSGGPGELFF	TGTGCCAGCAAGACTAGCGGGGGGCCCGGGGAGCTGTTTTTT
-	TRBV6-5	TRBJ2-5	-	CASSYGTSPAGETQYF	TGTGCCAGCAGTTACGGAACATCCCCGGCGGGGGAGACCCAGTACTTC
-	TRBV6-5	TRBJ2-7	-	CASSYSAGPNAYEQYF	TGTGCCAGCAGTTACTCGGCGGGGCCTAATGCCTACGAGCAGTACTTC
-	TRBV25-1	TRBJ2-1	TRBD1	CASSDNPIYRQGYNEQFF	TGTGCCAGCAGTGACAATCCAATTTACCGACAGGGGTACAATGAGCAGTTCTTC
-	TRBV9	TRBJ2-7	-	CASSTRAGASYEQYF	TGTGCCAGCAGCACCCGGGCGGGGGCCAGCTACGAGCAGTACTTC
-	TRBV19	TRBJ1-5	-	CASSIRRASLSNQPQHF	TGTGCCAGTAGTATTAGGAGGGCCAGCCTTAGCAATCAGCCCCAGCATTTT
-	TRBV6-5	TRBJ1-1	TRBD1	CASNFGQALNTEAFF	TGTGCCAGCAATTTCGGACAGGCGTTAAACACTGAAGCTTTCTTT
once	TRBV7-3	TRBJ1-1	TRBD1	CASSLIGGGTEAFF	TGTGCCAGCAGCTTAATAGGGGGCGGCACTGAAGCTTTCTTT
-	TRBV3-1/TRBV3-2	TRBJ1-2	-	CASSQETDYGYTF	TGTGCCAGCAGCCAAGAGACAGACTATGGCTACACCTTC
-	TRBV18	TRBJ2-7	-	CASSPLQGLDEQYF	TGTGCCAGCTCACCCTTACAGGGCTTGGACGAGCAGTACTTC
-	TRBV9	TRBJ1-6	-	CASSGILPGSPLHF	TGTGCCAGCAGCGGCATCCTACCGGGTTCACCCCTCCACTTT
-	TRBV19	TRBJ2-3	TRBD1	CASSHTGGTSTDTQYF	TGTGCCAGTAGTCATACAGGGGGCACTAGCACAGATACGCAGTATTTT
few	TRBV3-1/TRBV3-2	TRBJ1-1	-	CASSQGSEVPEAFF	TGTGCCAGCAGCCAAGGGTCAGAGGTCCCTGAAGCTTTCTTT
-	TRBV30	TRBJ2-5	-	CAWDVPGVQETQYF	TGTGCCTGGGACGTTCCAGGGGTCCAAGAGACCCAGTACTTC
once	TRBV10-1	TRBJ2-5	TRBD1	CASSESIPGQGQETQYF	TGCGCCAGCAGTGAGTCGATCCCGGGACAGGGCCAAGAGACCCAGTACTTC
-	TRBV18	TRBJ2-2	-	CASSPPNRLMENTGELFF	TGTGCCAGCTCACCACCGAACAGGTTAATGGAGAACACCGGGGAGCTGTTTTTT
-	TRBV4-1	TRBJ2-3	TRBD1	CASSRRTGQDTQYF	TGCGCCAGCAGCCGAAGGACAGGGCAGGATACGCAGTATTTT
-	TRBV11-3	TRBJ2-1	-	CASSQGGSENEQFF	TGTGCCAGCAGCCAGGGGGGATCGGAGAATGAGCAGTTCTTC
-	TRBV7-2	TRBJ2-5	-	CASSLFDRGIQETQYF	TGTGCCAGCAGCTTATTCGACCGGGGGATACAAGAGACCCAGTACTTC
many	TRBV2	TRBJ2-5	-	CASSDMGGTQYF	TGTGCCAGCAGTGACATGGGGGGGACCCAGTACTTC
-	TRBV19	TRBJ1-2	TRBD1	CASSNSPGQGIYGYTF	TGTGCCAGTAGTAATTCTCCGGGACAGGGAATCTATGGCTACACCTTC
-	TRBV9	TRBJ2-1	-	CASSVGGFTEQFF	TGTGCCAGCAGCGTAGGTGGCTTCACGGAGCAGTTCTTC
-	TRBV3-1/TRBV3-2	TRBJ1-5	-	CASSQDLQGGQPQHF	TGTGCCAGCAGCCAAGATCTACAGGGTGGTCAGCCCCAGCATTTT
few	TRBV19	TRBJ1-2	TRBD1	CASSMRQGGGYTF	TGTGCCAGTAGTATGAGACAGGGAGGCGGCTACACCTTC
-	TRBV29-1	TRBJ1-4	-	CSVEDQVGKLFF	TGCAGCGTTGAAGATCAGGTCGGAAAACTGTTTTTT
-	TRBV5-4	TRBJ2-2	TRBD2	CASSQQTSGRGSGELFF	TGTGCCAGCAGCCAGCAGACTAGCGGGAGGGGGTCCGGGGAGCTGTTTTTT
-	TRBV9	TRBJ2-1	TRBD2	CASSDISGFEQFF	TGTGCCAGCAGCGATATTAGCGGGTTTGAGCAGTTCTTC
-	TRBV6-5	TRBJ1-1	-	CASSYQVGNTEAFF	TGTGCCAGCAGTTACCAGGTGGGGAACACTGAAGCTTTCTTT
-	TRBV9	TRBJ1-4	-	CASSAKAGGGGTTREKLFF	TGTGCCAGCAGCGCCAAGGCTGGGGGTGGTGGGACTACTAGGGAAAAACTGTTTTTT
-	TRBV5-6	TRBJ2-7	TRBD1	CASSTRTGVSYEQYF	TGTGCCAGCAGCACTCGGACAGGGGTGTCCTACGAGCAGTACTTC
-	TRBV5-6	TRBJ1-2	-	CASSLRGAHYGYTF	TGTGCCAGCAGCCTCCGGGGGGCCCACTATGGCTACACCTTC
-	TRBV18	TRBJ1-1	TRBD1	CASSPLGDRATEAFF	TGTGCCAGCTCACCACTGGGGGACAGGGCCACTGAAGCTTTCTTT
-	TRBV20-1	TRBJ1-1	-	CSASVSDYTEAFF	TGCAGTGCTAGTGTGAGTGATTACACTGAAGCTTTCTTT